This T cell receptor beta chain appears in the sequencing data of a study of T cell repertoires in cytomegalovirus infection. Study-level information: CMV epitopes, recently identified HLA-C-restricted and well-studied HLA-B-restricted, were used. In public TCR beta signatures, there were indications of both CMV infection and matching HLA type.

TCRdb called the reads again in MiXCR, with one record for every CDR3 protein. The table records 550,000 to 700,000 distinct CDR3 sequences, approximately 40% of them present only once. A word on this clonotype: Its antigen is as yet unknown.

General observations from the study: There were carriers of CMV plus the relevant HLA, and cumulative public TCR beta family frequency identified them. Within the response measured ex vivo, HLA-C-restricted CMV-specific TCR beta clonotypes were dominant.

The CDR3 totals 16 residues. The V gene's germline CDR1 is SGHTA and CDR2 FQGNSA. The junction had 8 bases not matched to a gene; V was cut back by 6 bases and J by 3 bases. The clonotype originates from a human donor in good health (CMV status not recorded). Some clones in this sample may be carry-over from other donors' samples. Here the sequenced sample was cultured PBMCs, taken from culture after CMV antigen stimulation. This chain uses TRBV7-2 with TRBJ2-3; TRBD2 matches 11 bases. DNA of the CDR3: TGTGCCAGCAGACACCCGGGACTAGCGGCGACAGATACGCAGTATTTT. Translated, it gives CASRHPGLAATDTQYF.